This TCR beta chain is from a study of blood T cells in healthy people across ages. Study-level results: Lack of knowledge of donor CMV status possibly confounded expanded clonotype changes.

Remarks on this clonotype: Its antigen is not known.

This CDR3 contains 15 residues. Germline-derived CDR1 and CDR2 are MDHEN and SYDVKM. A second about 7 to 11 cycle PCR used barcoded and J-beta primers. TCRdb re-called the 5' RACE reads through MiXCR, storing one row per CDR3 protein. This table has about 1.7 million distinct CDR3 sequences, 25% to 30% appearing once. Material for sequencing was blood. The clonotype was recovered from a woman in her 30s in good health. The chain uses TRBV28 and TRBJ2-4, with D perhaps matching TRBD2 (6 bases). The J call may be wrong; the DNA end is better matched by TRBJ2-7. Here the CDR3 DNA reads TGTGCCAGCAGTTCAATGGGGGGTGGGAGGTACGAGCAGTACTTC. It specifies CASSSMGGGRYEQYF.